The 9 T cell receptor beta chains below come from one sample, sequenced in a study of OX40 agonist ivuxolimab in advanced cancers. TCRdb keeps only in-frame clones here, not all; method: immunoSEQ multiplex PCR. The sample has around 60,000 clones, around 84% seen once. The starting material was CD4+ or CD8+ T cells sorted from blood, obtained in a trial of the OX40 agonist ivuxolimab. The origin of the receptors is an adult with an advanced solid tumor such as melanoma, head and neck, liver or kidney cancer.

This chain links TRBV18 with TRBJ1-1; D ambiguous. Germline assignment: CDR1 KGHSH and CDR2 LQKENI. Between the trimmed V and J ends, which lost 6 bases and 0 bases, there was a span of 14 bases. This CDR3 comprises 15 residues. The CDR3 protein is CASSRREGMNTEAFF. The CDR3, as DNA: TGTGCCAGCTCGAGAAGGGAAGGGATGAACACTGAAGCTTTCTTT.

The CDR3 sequence: CASSLGLTDYEQYF. Written as DNA, the CDR3 is TGTGCCAGCAGCCTGGGCCTTACGGACTACGAGCAGTACTTC. This sequence joins TRBV5-4 and TRBJ2-7, with unresolved D. V was clipped by 4 bases and J by 3 bases, with 14 bases between them. Per the germline V gene, CDR1 is SGHNT and CDR2 is YYREEE (reference sequence). The CDR3 is made up of 14 amino acids. Based on the CDR3 plus reference TRBV5-4 and TRBJ2-7, the full variable domain is ETGVTQSPTHLIKTRGQQVTLRCSSQSGHNTVSWYQQALGQGPQFIFQYYREEENGRGNFPPRFSGLQFPNYSSELNVNALELDDSALYLCASSLGLTDYEQYFGPGTRLTVT.

The V gene is TRBV15, the J gene TRBJ2-5, with 9 bases identical to TRBD2. J gave up 4 bases and V 0 bases, and 12 bases lay outside the gene matches. This CDR3 is 18 amino acids long. Germline CDR1 is LNHNV and CDR2 is YYDKDF (reference sequence). The CDR3: CATSRDLGAGGPRETQYF. The CDR3, as DNA: TGTGCCACCAGCAGAGATCTCGGGGCGGGGGGGCCGAGAGAGACCCAGTACTTC. The whole variable domain, filled in from reference TRBV15 and TRBJ2-5, reads DAMVIQNPRYQVTQFGKPVTLSCSQTLNHNVMYWYQQKSSQAPKLLFHYYDKDFNNEADTPDNFQSRRPNTSFCFLDIRSPGLGDTAMYLCATSRDLGAGGPRETQYFGPGTRLLVL.

This clone was detected only once. V usage is TRBV5-1 and J usage is TRBJ2-1; 8 bases are a match to TRBD2. Germline CDR1 and CDR2: SGHRS and YFSETQ. With V trimmed by 1 base and J by 3 bases, 0 bases remained unmatched. There are 14 residues in the CDR3. The CDR3 DNA reads TGCGCCAGCAGCTTGCTAGCGGGCTACAATGAGCAGTTCTTC. Its protein is CASSLLAGYNEQFF.

This clone came up a few times. The chain uses TRBV5-1 and TRBJ2-5; perhaps D is TRBD1 or TRBD2 (6 bases each). Germline CDR1 and CDR2: SGHRS and YFSETQ. The CDR3 is 14 amino acids. The V end lost 6 bases, the J end lost 2 bases, and 14 bases lay between the germline ends. The CDR3 bases are TGCGCCAGCAAGGGGGGCGGGTCTCAAGAGACCCAGTACTTC. Amino acid sequence: CASKGGGSQETQYF.

The rearrangement uses TRBV2 and TRBJ1-6, with 7 nucleotides matching TRBD1. The CDR3 is 13 residues long. Trimming took 4 bases from V and 6 from J; bases not matched to a gene: 0. Germline-derived CDR1 and CDR2 are SNHLY and FYNNEI. The CDR3 spells CASSGDSNSPLHF. The CDR3 region has the DNA TGTGCCAGCAGTGGGGACAGTAATTCACCCCTCCACTTT.

V gene TRBV6-1 combines with J gene TRBJ1-1; tentatively, D is TRBD1 (6 bases). Germline CDR1 and CDR2: MNHNS and SASEGT. Trimming left V 3 bases short and J 1 base short, with 12 bases between. The CDR3 consists of 15 residues. CDR3 in amino acids: CASSDGGRGNTEAFF. CDR3 DNA: TGTGCCAGCAGTGACGGTGGCAGGGGGAACACTGAAGCTTTCTTT.

This sequence joins TRBV7-8 and TRBJ2-1; the match to TRBD1 covers 11 bases. V lost 1 base, J lost 5 bases, and 7 bases stayed unmatched. The germline V gene has CDR1 SGHVS and CDR2 FQNEAQ. The CDR3 runs 17 residues. This CDR3 reads CASSLGPGQGVDNEQFF. In DNA form, the CDR3 reads TGTGCCAGCAGCTTAGGGCCGGGACAGGGGGTGGACAATGAGCAGTTCTTC.

V and J are TRBV27 and TRBJ2-5; 10 bases fit TRBD1. In germline, CDR1 is MNHEY, CDR2 SMNVEV (reference sequence). Unmatched junction bases numbered 8, after V lost 6 bases and J lost 4 bases. The CDR3 extends over 15 amino acids. The CDR3 DNA reads as TGTGCCAGCAGAGCGCTGGGACAGGGGTTAGAGACCCAGTACTTC. This sequence encodes CASRALGQGLETQYF.